This TCR beta chain was identified during a study of blood T cell repertoires in COVID-19. About the research overall: From T cells, B-cell-depleted T cells, or PBMCs came the material, which was cDNA or gDNA.

Trimming took 2 bases from V and 7 from J; bases not matched to a gene: 5. The CDR3 consists of 15 residues. Germline V gene sequence: CDR1 LGHNA, CDR2 YNFKEQ. Assay: immunoSEQ multiplex PCR; the TCRdb copy retains only in-frame clones and omits some. The table has about 98,000 clones, around 82% seen once. The sample comprised peripheral blood. This chain links TRBV4-2 with TRBJ1-2; TRBD1 matches at 12 bases. The receptor was isolated from a man in his 70s with active or convalescent COVID-19. The CDR3 nucleotides are TGTGCCAGCAGCCAACCGGGACAGGGGGCCGGTGGCTACACCTTC. As protein: CASSQPGQGAGGYTF.